This T cell receptor (beta chain) is from a study of cytomegalovirus exposure and HLA in healthy donors. Study in general: In an earlier analysis, 90 million to 120 million unique TCR beta sequences were found from some 200 million T cells.

In the PCR, 60 Vbeta and 13 Jbeta primers were used. Using immunoSEQ multiplex PCR, the repertoire was profiled, and TCRdb retains in-frame clones only, with some absent. The data hold about 100,000 clones, with under 85% observed a single time. Between the trimmed V and J ends, which lost 7 bases and 4 bases, there was a span of 14 bases. The CDR3 is 14 amino acids. Germline-derived CDR1 and CDR2 are MNHNS and SASEGT. Donors sampled were nominally healthy, though unrecorded immune exposures were likely. J is TRBJ1-5 and V is TRBV6-1; D remains unclear. The source is a male donor in good health and CMV-seronegative. Sequenced input: PBMCs. CDR3 residues: CASTIRTGNQPQHF. In nucleotides, the CDR3 is TGTGCCAGCACTATAAGGACGGGAAATCAGCCCCAGCATTTT.